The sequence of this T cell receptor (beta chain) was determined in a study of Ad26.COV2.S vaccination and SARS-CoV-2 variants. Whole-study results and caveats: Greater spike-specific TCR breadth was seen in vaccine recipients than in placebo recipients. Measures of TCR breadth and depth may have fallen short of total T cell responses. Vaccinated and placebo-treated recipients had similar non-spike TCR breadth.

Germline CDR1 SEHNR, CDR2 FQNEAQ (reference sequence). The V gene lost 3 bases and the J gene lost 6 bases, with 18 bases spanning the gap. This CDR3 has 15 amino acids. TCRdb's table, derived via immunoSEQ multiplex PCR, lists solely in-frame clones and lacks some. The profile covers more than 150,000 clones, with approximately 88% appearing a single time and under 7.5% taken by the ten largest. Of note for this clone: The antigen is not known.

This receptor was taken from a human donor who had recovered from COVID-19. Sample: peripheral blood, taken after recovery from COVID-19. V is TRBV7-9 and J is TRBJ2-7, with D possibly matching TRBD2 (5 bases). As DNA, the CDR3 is TGTGCCAGCAGCTTGGCGGGCGCACCTCTAGGCGAGCAGTACTTC. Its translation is CASSLAGAPLGEQYF.